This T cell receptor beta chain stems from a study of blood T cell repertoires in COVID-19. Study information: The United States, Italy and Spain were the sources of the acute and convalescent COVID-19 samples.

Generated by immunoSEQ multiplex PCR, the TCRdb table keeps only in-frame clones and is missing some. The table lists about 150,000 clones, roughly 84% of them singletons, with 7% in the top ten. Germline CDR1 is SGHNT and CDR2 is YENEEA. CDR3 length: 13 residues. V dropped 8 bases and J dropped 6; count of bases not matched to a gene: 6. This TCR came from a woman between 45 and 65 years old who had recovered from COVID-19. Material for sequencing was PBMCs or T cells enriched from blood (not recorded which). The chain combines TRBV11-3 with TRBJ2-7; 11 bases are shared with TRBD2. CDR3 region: CASEKLAGVEQYF. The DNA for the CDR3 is TGTGCCAGCGAGAAACTAGCGGGAGTCGAGCAGTACTTC.